This T cell receptor (beta chain) was sequenced for a study of blood T cell repertoires in COVID-19. Study information: Both acute and convalescent COVID-19 samples were obtained from the United States, Italy and Spain.

This CDR3 has 12 residues. Trimming cost V 4 bases and J 5 bases, with 9 bases left between them. Looked up from germline, CDR1 is SGHDT and CDR2 is YYEEEE. Data came from immunoSEQ multiplex PCR; TCRdb stores just in-frame clones and leaves some out. Here the sample spans 50,000 to 70,000 clones, more than 75% being singletons. The chain recombines TRBV5-6 with TRBJ1-2; possibly TRBD1 for D (5 bases). The sequence came from a man aged 50 to 60 with active or convalescent COVID-19. The sample taken for sequencing was peripheral blood. Here the CDR3 DNA reads TGTGCCAGCAGCGGCGGGGGGTATGGCTACACCTTC. This translates into CASSGGGYGYTF.